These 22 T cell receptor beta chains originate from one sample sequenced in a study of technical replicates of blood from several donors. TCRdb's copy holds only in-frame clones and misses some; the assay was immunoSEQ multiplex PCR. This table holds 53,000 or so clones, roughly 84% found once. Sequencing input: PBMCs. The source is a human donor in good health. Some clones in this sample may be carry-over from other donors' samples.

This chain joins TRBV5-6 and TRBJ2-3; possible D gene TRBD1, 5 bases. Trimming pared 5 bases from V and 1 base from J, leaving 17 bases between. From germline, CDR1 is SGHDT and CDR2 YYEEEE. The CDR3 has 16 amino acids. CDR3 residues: CASRLSPGPGTDTQYF. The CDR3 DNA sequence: TGTGCCAGCAGACTTTCCCCAGGGCCGGGCACAGATACGCAGTATTTT.

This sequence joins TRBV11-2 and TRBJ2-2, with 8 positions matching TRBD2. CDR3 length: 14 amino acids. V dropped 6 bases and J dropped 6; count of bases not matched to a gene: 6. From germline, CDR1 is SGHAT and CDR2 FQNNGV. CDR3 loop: CASRGLASAGELFF. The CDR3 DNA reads TGTGCCAGCAGAGGACTAGCTAGCGCCGGGGAGCTGTTTTTT.

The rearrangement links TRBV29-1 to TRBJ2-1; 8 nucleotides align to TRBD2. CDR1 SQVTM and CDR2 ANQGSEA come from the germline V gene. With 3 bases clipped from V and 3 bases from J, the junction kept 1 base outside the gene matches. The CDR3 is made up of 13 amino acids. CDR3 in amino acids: CSVDTSGYNEQFF. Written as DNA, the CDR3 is TGCAGCGTTGATACTAGCGGCTACAATGAGCAGTTCTTC.

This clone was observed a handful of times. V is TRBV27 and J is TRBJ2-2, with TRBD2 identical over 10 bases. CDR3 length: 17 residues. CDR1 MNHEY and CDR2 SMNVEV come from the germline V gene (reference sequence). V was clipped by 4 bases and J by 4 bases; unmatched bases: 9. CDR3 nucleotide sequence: TGTGCCAGCAGTTACGGAGCGGGAGGGCGTCGCACCGGGGAGCTGTTTTTT. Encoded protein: CASSYGAGGRRTGELFF.

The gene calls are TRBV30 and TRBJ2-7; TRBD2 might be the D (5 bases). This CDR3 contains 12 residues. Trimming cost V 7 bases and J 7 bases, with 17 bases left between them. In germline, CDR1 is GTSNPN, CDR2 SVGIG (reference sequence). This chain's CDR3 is CASSQGRREQYF. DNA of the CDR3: TGTGCCTCTTCCCAAGGGCGGAGGGAGCAGTACTTC.

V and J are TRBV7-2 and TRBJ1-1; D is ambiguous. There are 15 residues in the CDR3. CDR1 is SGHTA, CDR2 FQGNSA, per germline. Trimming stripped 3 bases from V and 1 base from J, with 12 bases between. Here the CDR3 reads CASSFSGNPNTEAFF. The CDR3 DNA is TGTGCCAGCAGCTTCTCCGGGAACCCGAACACTGAAGCTTTCTTT. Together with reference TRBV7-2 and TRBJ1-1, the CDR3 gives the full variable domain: GAGVSQSPSNKVTEKGKDVELRCDPISGHTALYWYRQSLGQGLEFLIYFQGNSAPDKSGLPSDRFSAERTGGSVSTLTIQRTQQEDSAVYLCASSFSGNPNTEAFFGQGTRLTVV.

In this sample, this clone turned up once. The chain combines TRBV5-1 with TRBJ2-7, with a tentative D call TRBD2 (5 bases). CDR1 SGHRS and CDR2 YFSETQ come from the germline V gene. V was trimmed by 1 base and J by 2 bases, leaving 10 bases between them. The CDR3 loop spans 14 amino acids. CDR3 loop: CASSLTSGTYEQYF. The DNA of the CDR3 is TGCGCCAGCAGCTTGACCAGCGGAACCTACGAGCAGTACTTC.

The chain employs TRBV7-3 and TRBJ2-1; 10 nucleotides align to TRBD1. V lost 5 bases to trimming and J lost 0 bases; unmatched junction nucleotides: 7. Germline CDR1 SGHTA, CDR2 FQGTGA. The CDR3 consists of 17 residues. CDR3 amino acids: CASSTWTGGSSYNEQFF. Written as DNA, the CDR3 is TGTGCCAGCAGCACCTGGACAGGGGGGAGCTCCTACAATGAGCAGTTCTTC.

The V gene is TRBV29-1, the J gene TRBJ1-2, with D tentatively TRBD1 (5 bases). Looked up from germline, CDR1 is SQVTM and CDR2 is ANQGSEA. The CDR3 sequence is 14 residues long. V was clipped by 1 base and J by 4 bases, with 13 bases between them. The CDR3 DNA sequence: TGCAGCGTTGAAGGGGGCAGAATAGCCTATGGCTACACCTTC. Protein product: CSVEGGRIAYGYTF.

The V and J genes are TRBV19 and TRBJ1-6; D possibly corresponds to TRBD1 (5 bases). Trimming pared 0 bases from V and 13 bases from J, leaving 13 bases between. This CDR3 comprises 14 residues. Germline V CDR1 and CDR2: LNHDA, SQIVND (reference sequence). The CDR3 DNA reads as TGTGCCAGTAGTATAGACTGGGGGGGAGATCCCCTCCACTTT. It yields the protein CASSIDWGGDPLHF. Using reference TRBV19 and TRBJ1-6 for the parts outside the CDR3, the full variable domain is DGGITQSPKYLFRKEGQNVTLSCEQNLNHDAMYWYRQDPGQGLRLIYYSQIVNDFQKGDIAEGYSVSREKKESFPLTVTSAQKNPTAFYLCASSIDWGGDPLHFGNGTRLTVT.

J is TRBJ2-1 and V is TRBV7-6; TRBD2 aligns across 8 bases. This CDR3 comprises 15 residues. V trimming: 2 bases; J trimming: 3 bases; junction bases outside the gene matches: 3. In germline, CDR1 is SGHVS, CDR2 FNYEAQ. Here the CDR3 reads CASSLRREVYNEQFF. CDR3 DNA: TGTGCCAGCAGCTTAAGGCGGGAGGTCTACAATGAGCAGTTCTTC.

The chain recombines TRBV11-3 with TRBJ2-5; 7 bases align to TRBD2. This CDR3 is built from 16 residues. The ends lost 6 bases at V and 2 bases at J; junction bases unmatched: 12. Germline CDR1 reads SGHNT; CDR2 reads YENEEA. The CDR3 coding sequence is TGTGCCAGCAGACCCCCCCTAGCGGCGCCACAAGAGACCCAGTACTTC. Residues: CASRPPLAAPQETQYF.

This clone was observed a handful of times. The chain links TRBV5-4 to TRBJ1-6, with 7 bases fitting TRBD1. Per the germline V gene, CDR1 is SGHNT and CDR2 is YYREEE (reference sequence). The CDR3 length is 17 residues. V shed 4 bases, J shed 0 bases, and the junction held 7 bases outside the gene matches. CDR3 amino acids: CASSPGQSGSYNSPLHF. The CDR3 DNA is TGTGCCAGCAGCCCGGGACAGTCGGGCTCCTATAATTCACCCCTCCACTTT.

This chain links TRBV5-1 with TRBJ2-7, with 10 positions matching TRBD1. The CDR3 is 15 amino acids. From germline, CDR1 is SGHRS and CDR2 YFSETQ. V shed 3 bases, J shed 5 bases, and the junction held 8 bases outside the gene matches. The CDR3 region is CASSYRDRGLDEQYF. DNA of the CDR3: TGCGCCAGCAGCTACAGGGACAGGGGTTTGGACGAGCAGTACTTC.

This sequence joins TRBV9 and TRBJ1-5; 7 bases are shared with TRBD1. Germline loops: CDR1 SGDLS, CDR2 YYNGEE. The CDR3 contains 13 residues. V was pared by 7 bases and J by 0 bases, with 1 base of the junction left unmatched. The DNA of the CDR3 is TGTGCCAGCGGGGACAGTAGCAATCAGCCCCAGCATTTT. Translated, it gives CASGDSSNQPQHF.

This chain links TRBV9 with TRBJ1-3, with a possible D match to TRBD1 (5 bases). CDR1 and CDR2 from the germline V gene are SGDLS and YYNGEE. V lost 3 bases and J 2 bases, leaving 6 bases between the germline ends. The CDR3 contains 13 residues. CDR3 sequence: CASSARAGNTIYF. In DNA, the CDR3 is TGTGCCAGCAGCGCCAGGGCTGGAAACACCATATATTTT.

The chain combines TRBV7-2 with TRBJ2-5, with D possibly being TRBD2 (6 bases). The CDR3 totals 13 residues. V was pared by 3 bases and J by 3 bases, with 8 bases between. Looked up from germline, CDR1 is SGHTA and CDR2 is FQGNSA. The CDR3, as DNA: TGTGCCAGCAGCTTGGGGGGAAAAGAGACCCAGTACTTC. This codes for CASSLGGKETQYF.

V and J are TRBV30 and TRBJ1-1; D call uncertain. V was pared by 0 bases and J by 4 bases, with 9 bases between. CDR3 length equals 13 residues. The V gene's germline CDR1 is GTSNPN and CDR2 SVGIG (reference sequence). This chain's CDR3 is CAWSVPGITEAFF. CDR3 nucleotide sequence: TGTGCCTGGAGTGTACCGGGGATCACTGAAGCTTTCTTT.

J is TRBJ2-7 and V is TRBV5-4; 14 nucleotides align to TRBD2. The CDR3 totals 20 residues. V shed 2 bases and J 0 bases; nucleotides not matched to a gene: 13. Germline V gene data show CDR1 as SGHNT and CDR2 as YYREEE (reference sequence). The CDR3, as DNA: TGTGCCAGCAGCTTTGGGGGGGGACTAGCGGGAGACCTCCGCTCCTACGAGCAGTACTTC. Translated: CASSFGGGLAGDLRSYEQYF.

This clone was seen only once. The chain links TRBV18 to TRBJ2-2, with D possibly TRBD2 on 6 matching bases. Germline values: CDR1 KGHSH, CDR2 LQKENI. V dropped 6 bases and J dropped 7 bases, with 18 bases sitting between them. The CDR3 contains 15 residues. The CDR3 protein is CASSLGLLHNGELFF. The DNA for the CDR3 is TGTGCCAGCTCGCTAGGACTATTACATAACGGGGAGCTGTTTTTT.

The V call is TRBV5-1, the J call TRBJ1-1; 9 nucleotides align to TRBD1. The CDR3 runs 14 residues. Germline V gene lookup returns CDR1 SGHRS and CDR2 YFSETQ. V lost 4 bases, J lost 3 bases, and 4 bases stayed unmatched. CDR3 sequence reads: CASSLDRGDTEAFF. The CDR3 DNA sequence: TGCGCCAGCAGCCTTGACAGGGGGGACACTGAAGCTTTCTTT.

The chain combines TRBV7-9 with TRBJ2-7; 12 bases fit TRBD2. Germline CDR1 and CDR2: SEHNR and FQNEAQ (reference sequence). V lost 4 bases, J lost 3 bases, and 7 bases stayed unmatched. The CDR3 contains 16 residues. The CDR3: CASSSLPGLAGYEQYF. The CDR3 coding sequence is TGTGCCAGCAGCTCTCTTCCGGGACTAGCGGGCTACGAGCAGTACTTC.